This T cell receptor beta chain was captured by sequencing in a study of cytomegalovirus exposure and HLA in healthy donors. The PCR used 60 Vbeta and 13 Jbeta primers. TCRdb's table, derived via immunoSEQ multiplex PCR, lists solely in-frame clones and lacks some. The sample has about 150,000 clones, about 80% seen once. At the time of sampling, donors were nominally healthy, though unrecorded immune exposures were likely. Trimming cost V 1 base and J 7 bases, with 17 bases left between them. CDR3 length: 16 amino acids. Germline V gene sequence: CDR1 SGHRS, CDR2 YFSETQ. Study outcomes and limitations: With high specificity and sensitivity, the classifier reportedly diagnosed cytomegalovirus status. Earlier results showed most TCR beta V segments being productive about 87% or about 30% of the time.

Remarks on this clone: Its specificity is unknown.

This receptor was identified in a young man in good health and CMV-seropositive. Sequences were obtained from PBMCs. The rearrangement links TRBV5-1 to TRBJ2-2; D may be TRBD2 (5 bases). CDR3 sequence (DNA): TGCGCCAGCAGCTTGCGGCTCGGCCGGGGTGGCGGGGAGCTGTTTTTT. It specifies CASSLRLGRGGGELFF. The entire variable domain, with the rest obtained from reference TRBV5-1 and TRBJ2-2, is as follows: KAGVTQTPRYLIKTRGQQVTLSCSPISGHRSVSWYQQTPGQGLQFLFEYFSETQRNKGNFPGRFSGRQFSNSRSEMNVSTLELGDSALYLCASSLRLGRGGGELFFGEGSRLTVL.